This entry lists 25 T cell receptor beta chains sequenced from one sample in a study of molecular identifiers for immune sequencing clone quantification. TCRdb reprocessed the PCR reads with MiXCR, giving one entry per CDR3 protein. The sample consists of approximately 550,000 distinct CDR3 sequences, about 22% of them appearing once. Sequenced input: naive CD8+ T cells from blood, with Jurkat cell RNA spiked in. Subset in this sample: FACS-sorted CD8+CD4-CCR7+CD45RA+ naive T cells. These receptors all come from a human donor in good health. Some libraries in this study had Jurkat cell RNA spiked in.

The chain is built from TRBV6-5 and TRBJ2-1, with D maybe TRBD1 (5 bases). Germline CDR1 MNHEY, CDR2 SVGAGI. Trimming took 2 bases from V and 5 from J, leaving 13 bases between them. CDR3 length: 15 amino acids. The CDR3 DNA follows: TGTGCCAGCAGTTACCGACAGACCCGGGACAATGAGCAGTTCTTC. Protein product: CASSYRQTRDNEQFF.

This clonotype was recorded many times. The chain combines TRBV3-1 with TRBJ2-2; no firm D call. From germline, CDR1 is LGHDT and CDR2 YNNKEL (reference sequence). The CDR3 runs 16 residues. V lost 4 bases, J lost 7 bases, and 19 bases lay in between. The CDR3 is CASSPARSAKLGELFF. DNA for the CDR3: TGTGCCAGCAGCCCCGCGAGGTCGGCCAAACTCGGGGAGCTGTTTTTT.

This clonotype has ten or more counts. In DNA, the CDR3 is TGTGCCAGCAGCTTGGCCGTGGGTAGCGGGAGCTCCTACGAGCAGTACTTC. Translation: CASSLAVGSGSSYEQYF. This rearrangement joins TRBV5-5 to TRBJ2-7, with TRBD2 identical over 9 bases. CDR1 and CDR2 (germline): SGHKS, YYEKEE (reference sequence). The junction had 7 bases not matched to a gene; V was cut back by 0 bases and J by 0 bases. There are 17 residues in the CDR3.

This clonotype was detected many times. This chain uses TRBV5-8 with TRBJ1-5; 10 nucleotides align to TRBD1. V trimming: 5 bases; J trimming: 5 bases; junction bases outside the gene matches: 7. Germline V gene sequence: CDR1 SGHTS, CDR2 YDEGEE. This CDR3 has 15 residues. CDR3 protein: CASSPGTGVYQPQHF. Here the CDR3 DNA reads TGTGCCAGCAGTCCCGGGACAGGGGTGTATCAGCCCCAGCATTTT.

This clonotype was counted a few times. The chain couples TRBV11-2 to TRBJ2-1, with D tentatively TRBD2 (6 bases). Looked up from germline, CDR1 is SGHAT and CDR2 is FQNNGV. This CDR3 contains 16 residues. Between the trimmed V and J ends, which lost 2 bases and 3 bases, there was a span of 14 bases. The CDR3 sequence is CASSLSVGLDYNEQFF. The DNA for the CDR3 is TGTGCCAGCAGCTTAAGCGTGGGACTGGACTACAATGAGCAGTTCTTC.

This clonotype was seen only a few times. DNA for the CDR3: TGTGCCAGCAGTTTATTTAGGGGATCCTACGAGCAGTACTTC. This encodes CASSLFRGSYEQYF. The rearrangement links TRBV27 to TRBJ2-7; the D gene is possibly TRBD1 (5 bases). The CDR3 runs to 14 residues. Germline V lookup: CDR1 MNHEY, CDR2 SMNVEV (reference sequence). V shed 1 base and J shed 1 base, with 8 bases lying between them.

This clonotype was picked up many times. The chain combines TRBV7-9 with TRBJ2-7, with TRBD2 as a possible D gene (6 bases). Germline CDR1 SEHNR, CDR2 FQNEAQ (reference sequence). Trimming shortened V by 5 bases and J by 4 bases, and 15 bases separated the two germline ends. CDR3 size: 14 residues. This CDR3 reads CASSPGDSLYEQYF. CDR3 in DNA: TGTGCCAGCAGCCCGGGGGACTCCTTATACGAGCAGTACTTC.

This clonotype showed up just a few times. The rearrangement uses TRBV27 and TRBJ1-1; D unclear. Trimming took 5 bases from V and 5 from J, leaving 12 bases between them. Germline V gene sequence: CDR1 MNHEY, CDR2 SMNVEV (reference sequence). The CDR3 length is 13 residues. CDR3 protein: CASSTGLGTEAFF. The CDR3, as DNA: TGTGCCAGCAGTACTGGGCTTGGGACTGAAGCTTTCTTT.

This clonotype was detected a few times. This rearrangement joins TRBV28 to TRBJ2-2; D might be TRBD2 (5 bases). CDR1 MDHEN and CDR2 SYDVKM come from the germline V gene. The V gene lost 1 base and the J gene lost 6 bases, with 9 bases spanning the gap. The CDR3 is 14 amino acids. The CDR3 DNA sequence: TGTGCCAGCAGTTTATCGGGAAGGTCCGGGGAGCTGTTTTTT. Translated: CASSLSGRSGELFF.

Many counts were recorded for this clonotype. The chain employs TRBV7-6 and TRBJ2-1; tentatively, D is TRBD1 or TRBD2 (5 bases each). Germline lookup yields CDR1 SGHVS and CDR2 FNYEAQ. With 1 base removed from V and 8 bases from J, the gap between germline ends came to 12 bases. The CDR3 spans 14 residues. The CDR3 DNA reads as TGTGCCAGCAGCTTAGAAGGGGTCGGGGATGAGCAGTTCTTC. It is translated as CASSLEGVGDEQFF.

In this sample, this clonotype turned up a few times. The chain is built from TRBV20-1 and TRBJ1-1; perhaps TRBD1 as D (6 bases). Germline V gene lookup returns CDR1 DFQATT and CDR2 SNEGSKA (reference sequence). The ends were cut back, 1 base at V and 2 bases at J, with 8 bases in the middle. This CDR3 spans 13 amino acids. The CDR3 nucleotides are TGCAGTGCTAGAGCCAGGGGTAACACTGAAGCTTTCTTT. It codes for CSARARGNTEAFF.

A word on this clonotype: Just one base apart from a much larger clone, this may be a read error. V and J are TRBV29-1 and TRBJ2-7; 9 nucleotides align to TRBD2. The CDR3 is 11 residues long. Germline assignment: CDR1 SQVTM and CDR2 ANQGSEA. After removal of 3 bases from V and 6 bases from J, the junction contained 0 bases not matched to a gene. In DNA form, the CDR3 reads TGCAGCGTTGAGGGACTAGCCGAGCAGTACTTC. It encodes CSVEGLAEQYF.

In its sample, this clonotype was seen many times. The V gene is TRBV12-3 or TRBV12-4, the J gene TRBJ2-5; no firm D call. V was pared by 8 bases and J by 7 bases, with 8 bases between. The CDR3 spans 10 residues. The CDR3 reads CASSGVTQYF. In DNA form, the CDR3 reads TGTGCCAGCTCTGGGGTGACCCAGTACTTC.

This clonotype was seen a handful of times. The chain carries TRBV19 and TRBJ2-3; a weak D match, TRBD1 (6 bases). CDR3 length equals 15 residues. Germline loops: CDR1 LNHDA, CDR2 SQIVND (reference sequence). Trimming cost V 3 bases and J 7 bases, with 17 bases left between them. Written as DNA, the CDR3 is TGTGCCAGTAGTATCGCGGGCAGGGGATATAATACGCAGTATTTT. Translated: CASSIAGRGYNTQYF. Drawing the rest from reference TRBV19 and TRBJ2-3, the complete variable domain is DGGITQSPKYLFRKEGQNVTLSCEQNLNHDAMYWYRQDPGQGLRLIYYSQIVNDFQKGDIAEGYSVSREKKESFPLTVTSAQKNPTAFYLCASSIAGRGYNTQYFGPGTRLTVL.

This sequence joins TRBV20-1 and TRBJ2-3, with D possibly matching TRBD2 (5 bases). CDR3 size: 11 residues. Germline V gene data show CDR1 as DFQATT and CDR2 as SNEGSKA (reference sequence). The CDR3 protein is CNAHSADTQYF. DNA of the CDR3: TGCAATGCGCATAGCGCAGATACGCAGTATTTT.

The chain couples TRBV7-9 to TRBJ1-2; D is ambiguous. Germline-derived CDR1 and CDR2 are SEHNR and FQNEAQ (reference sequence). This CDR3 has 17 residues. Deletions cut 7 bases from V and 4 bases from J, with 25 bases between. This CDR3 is CASTNPREQNELYGYTF. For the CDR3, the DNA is TGTGCCAGCACCAATCCAAGGGAGCAAAACGAACTCTATGGCTACACCTTC.

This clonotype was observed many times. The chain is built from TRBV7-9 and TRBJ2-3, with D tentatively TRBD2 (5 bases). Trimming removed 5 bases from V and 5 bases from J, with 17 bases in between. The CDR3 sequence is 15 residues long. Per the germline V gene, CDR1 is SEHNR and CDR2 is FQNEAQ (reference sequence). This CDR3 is CASSRLGREGDTQYF. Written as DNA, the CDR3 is TGTGCCAGCAGCCGTTTGGGGAGAGAGGGAGATACGCAGTATTTT.

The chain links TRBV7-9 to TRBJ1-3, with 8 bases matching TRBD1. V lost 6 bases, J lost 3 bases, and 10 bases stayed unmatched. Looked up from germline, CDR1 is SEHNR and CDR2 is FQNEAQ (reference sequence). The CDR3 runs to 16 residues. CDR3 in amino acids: CASRSRQGIGGNTIYF. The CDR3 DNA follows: TGTGCCAGCAGGTCTCGACAGGGGATCGGTGGAAACACCATATATTTT.

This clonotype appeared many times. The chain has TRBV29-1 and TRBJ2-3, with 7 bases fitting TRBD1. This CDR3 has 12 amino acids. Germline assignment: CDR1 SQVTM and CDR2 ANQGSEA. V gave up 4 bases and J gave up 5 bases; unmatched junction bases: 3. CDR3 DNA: TGCAGCGTTGCCACAGGGGTAGATACGCAGTATTTT. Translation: CSVATGVDTQYF.

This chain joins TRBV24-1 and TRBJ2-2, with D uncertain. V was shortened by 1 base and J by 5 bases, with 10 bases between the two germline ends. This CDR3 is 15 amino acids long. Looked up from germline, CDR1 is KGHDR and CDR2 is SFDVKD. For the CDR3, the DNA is TGTGCCACCAGTGATTTTAGAGGTCGTACCGGGGAGCTGTTTTTT. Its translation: CATSDFRGRTGELFF.

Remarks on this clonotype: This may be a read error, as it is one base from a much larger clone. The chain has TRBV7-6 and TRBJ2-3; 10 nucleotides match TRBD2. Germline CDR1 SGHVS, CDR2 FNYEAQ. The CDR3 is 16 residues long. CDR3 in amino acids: CASSRDPSGGTDTRYF. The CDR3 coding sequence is TGTGCCAGCAGCCGGGACCCTAGCGGGGGCACAGATACGCGGTATTTT.

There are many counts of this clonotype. CDR3 nucleotide sequence: TGTGCCAGTAGTACTCCCACTGAAGCTTTCTTT. It translates to CASSTPTEAFF. The gene calls are TRBV19 and TRBJ1-1; D is unclear. This CDR3 comprises 11 residues. Per germline, CDR1 LNHDA and CDR2 SQIVND (reference sequence). The V end lost 4 bases, the J end lost 4 bases, and 4 bases lay between the germline ends.

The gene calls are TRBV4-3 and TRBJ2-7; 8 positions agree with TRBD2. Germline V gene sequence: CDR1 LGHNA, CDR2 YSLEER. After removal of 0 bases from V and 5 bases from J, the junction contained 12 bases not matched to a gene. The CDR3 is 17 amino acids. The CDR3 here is CASSQDHPSGRWNEQYF. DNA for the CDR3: TGCGCCAGCAGCCAAGACCACCCAAGCGGGAGATGGAACGAGCAGTACTTC.

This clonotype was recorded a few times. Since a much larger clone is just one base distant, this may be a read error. The CDR3 coding sequence is TGTGCCAGCAGTACAGGGATCTCCTACGAGCAGTACTTC. The encoded protein is CASSTGISYEQYF. The J gene is TRBJ2-7, the V gene TRBV6-2 or TRBV6-3, with D perhaps matching TRBD1 (6 bases). V was cut by 5 bases and J by 0 bases, with 8 bases left in between. This CDR3 is built from 13 residues. Germline V CDR1 and CDR2: MNHEY, SVGEGT.

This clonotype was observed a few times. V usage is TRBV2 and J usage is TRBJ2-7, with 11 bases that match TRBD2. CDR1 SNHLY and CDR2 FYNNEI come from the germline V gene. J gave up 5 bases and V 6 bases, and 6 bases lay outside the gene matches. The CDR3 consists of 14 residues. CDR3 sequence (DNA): TGTGCCAGCAGCAATAGCGGGAGGGCCCACGAGCAGTACTTC. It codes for CASSNSGRAHEQYF.